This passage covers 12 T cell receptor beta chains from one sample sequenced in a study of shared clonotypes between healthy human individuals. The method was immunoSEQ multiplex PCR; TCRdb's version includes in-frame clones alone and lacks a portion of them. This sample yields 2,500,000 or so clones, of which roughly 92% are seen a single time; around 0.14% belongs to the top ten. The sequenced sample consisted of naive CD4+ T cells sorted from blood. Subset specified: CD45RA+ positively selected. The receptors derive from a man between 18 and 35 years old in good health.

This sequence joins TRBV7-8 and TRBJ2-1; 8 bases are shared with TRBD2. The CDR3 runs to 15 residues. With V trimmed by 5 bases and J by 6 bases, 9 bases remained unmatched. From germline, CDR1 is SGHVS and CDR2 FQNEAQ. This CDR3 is CASSVVTSELNEQFF. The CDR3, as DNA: TGTGCCAGCAGCGTCGTGACTAGCGAGCTCAATGAGCAGTTCTTC.

CDR3 protein: CASSLDGAGGQERQFF. In nucleotides, the CDR3 is TGCGCCAGCAGCTTGGATGGGGCGGGAGGGCAGGAACGGCAGTTCTTC. The V call is TRBV5-1, the J call TRBJ2-1; 9 nucleotides line up with TRBD2. Looked up from germline, CDR1 is SGHRS and CDR2 is YFSETQ. The length of the CDR3 is 16 residues. With 0 bases clipped from V and 12 bases from J, the junction kept 13 bases outside the gene matches.

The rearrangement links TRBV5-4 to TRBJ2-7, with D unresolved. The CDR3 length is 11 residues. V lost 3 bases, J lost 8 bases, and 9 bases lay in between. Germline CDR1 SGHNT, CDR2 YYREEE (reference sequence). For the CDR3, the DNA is TGTGCCAGCAGCTCCGCTGGTAAGCAGTACTTC. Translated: CASSSAGKQYF.

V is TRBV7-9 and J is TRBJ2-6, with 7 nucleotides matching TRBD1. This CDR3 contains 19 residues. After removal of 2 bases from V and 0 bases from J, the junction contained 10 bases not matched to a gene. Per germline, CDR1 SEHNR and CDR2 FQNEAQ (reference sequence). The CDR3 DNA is TGTGCCAGCAGCTTAAGATTGGGACAGCTCAGCTCTGGGGCCAACGTCCTGACTTTC. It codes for CASSLRLGQLSSGANVLTF.

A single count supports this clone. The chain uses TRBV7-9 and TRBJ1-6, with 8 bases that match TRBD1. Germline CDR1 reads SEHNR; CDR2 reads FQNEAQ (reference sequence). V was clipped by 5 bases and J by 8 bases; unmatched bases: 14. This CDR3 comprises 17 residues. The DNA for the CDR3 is TGTGCCAGCAGCCCAACCGGGGGACAGGTTCGAGATTCACCCCTCCACTTT. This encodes CASSPTGGQVRDSPLHF. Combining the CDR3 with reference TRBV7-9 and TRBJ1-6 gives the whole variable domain DTGVSQNPRHKITKRGQNVTFRCDPISEHNRLYWYRQTLGQGPEFLTYFQNEAQLEKSRLLSDRFSAERPKGSFSTLEIQRTEQGDSAMYLCASSPTGGQVRDSPLHFGNGTRLTVT.

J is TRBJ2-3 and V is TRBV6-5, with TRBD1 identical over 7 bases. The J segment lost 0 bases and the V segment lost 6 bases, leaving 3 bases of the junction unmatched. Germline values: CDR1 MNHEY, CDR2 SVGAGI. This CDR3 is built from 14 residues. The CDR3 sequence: CASRSTGSTDTQYF. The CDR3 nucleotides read TGTGCCAGCAGGTCGACAGGGAGCACAGATACGCAGTATTTT.

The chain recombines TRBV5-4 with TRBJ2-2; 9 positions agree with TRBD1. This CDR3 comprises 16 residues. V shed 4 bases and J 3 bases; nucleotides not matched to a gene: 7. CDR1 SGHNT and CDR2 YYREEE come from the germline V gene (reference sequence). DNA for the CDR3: TGTGCCAGCAGCAGGGGGGGACAGGGATACACCGGGGAGCTGTTTTTT. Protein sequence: CASSRGGQGYTGELFF.

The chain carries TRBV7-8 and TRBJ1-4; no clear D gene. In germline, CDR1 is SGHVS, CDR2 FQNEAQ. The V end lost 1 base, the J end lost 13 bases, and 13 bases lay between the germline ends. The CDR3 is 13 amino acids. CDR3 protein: CASSLGIRRGLFF. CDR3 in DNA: TGTGCCAGCAGCTTAGGCATTCGGAGAGGACTGTTTTTT.

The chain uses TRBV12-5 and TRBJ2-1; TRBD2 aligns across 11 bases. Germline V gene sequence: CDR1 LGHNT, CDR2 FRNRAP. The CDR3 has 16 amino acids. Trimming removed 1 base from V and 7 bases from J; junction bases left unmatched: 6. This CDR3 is CASGLATSGRFNEQFF. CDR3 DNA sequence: TGTGCTAGTGGTTTGGCAACTAGCGGGAGATTTAATGAGCAGTTCTTC.

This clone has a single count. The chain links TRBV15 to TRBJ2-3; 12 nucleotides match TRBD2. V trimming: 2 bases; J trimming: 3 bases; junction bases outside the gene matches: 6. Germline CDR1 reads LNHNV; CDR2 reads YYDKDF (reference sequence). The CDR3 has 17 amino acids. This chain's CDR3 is CATSRPASGRVTDTQYF. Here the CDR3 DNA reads TGTGCCACCAGCAGACCGGCTAGCGGGAGGGTGACAGATACGCAGTATTTT.

As DNA, the CDR3 is TGTGCCGCCTCACCCGACAGCCAAGAGACCCAGTACTTC. Amino acids: CAASPDSQETQYF. The chain combines TRBV5-4 with TRBJ2-5; tentatively, D is TRBD1 (5 bases). Trimming stripped 10 bases from V and 1 base from J, with 14 bases between. The CDR3 spans 13 residues. Germline lookup yields CDR1 SGHNT and CDR2 YYREEE (reference sequence).

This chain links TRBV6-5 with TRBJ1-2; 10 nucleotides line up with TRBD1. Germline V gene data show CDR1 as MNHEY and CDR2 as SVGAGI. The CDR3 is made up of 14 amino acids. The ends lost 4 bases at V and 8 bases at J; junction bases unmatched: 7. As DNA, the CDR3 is TGTGCCAGCAGTTCCCGGGACAGGGGTGGAGGCTACACCTTC. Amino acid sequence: CASSSRDRGGGYTF.